This T cell receptor beta chain appears in the sequencing data of a study of T cell changes during pregnancy in multiple sclerosis. Method: immunoSEQ multiplex PCR; TCRdb's copy keeps in-frame clones and lacks some. The sample includes about 60,000 clones, around 92% of them seen just once. V dropped 2 bases and J dropped 2 bases, with 22 bases sitting between them. This CDR3 has 18 residues. Germline CDR1 and CDR2: MNHEY and SMNVEV (reference sequence). This clonotype originated in a female donor with multiple sclerosis, enrolled in a pregnancy study. The gene calls are TRBV27 and TRBJ2-7; D is undetermined. Specimen: CD4+ T cells from peripheral blood mononuclear cells, collected in the second trimester of pregnancy. The CDR3 loop is CASSLGIELLLLPYEQYF. The CDR3 nucleotides read TGTGCCAGCAGTTTAGGTATCGAGCTCCTCTTATTACCCTACGAGCAGTACTTC.